This T cell receptor (beta chain) was sequenced for a study of shared clonotypes between healthy human individuals. Study-wide points: Sharing across four donors was highest in naive CD4 (roughly 5%) and lowest in memory CD8 (roughly 0.4%). The study generally estimated greater richness for naive than memory subsets.

Concerning this clone: Its target is unknown.

The V gene end was trimmed by 5 bases and the J gene end by 4 bases; junction bases not matched to a gene: 0. Germline V gene data show CDR1 as GTSNPN and CDR2 as SVGIG (reference sequence). CDR3 length: 13 residues. The data were produced by immunoSEQ multiplex PCR, yet TCRdb's version contains in-frame clones alone and is incomplete. The sample holds 170,000 or so clones, approximately 70% seen once. The sample comprised memory CD4+ T cells sorted from blood. As to subset: CD45RA-negative fraction. The J gene is TRBJ2-3, the V gene TRBV30; 13 bases align to TRBD2. The receptor was derived from a man aged 25-45 years in good health. Written as DNA, the CDR3 is TGTGCCTGGGGACTAGCGGGAGCAGATACGCAGTATTTT. Its protein product is CAWGLAGADTQYF.